Described below is a single T cell receptor (beta chain) sequence and its context. Its antigen is still unknown. The sample belongs to a study of cytomegalovirus exposure and HLA in healthy donors. The study, taken as a whole, reports: CMV serostatus alone was available as immune exposure information. In a later analysis, the majority of CMV-associated beta chains seemingly showed HLA restriction.

The V and J ends lost 0 bases and 12 bases respectively, with 12 bases between them. The CDR3 loop spans 13 amino acids. CDR1 and CDR2 from the germline V gene are LGHNA and YNFKEQ. Primers included in the PCR were 60 Vbeta and 13 Jbeta primers. Sequenced by immunoSEQ multiplex PCR; TCRdb stores in-frame clones only, minus some. This sample has about 190,000 clones; around 75% occur once, and the top ten carry less than 2%. Material: PBMCs. This chain connects TRBV4-2 to TRBJ2-4; the D gene is possibly TRBD1 (6 bases). The TCR was taken from a woman aged 30 to 39 in good health and CMV-seronegative. CDR3: CASSQDRGRSQYF. CDR3 DNA sequence: TGTGCCAGCAGCCAAGACAGGGGACGGTCTCAGTACTTC.